This T cell receptor (beta chain) was recovered during a study of blood T cell repertoires in COVID-19. Background on the study: Whether acute or convalescent, the COVID-19 samples came from the United States, Italy and Spain.

Per the original methods: Estimation of nucleated cell counts relied on the amplification of reference gene primers. The protocol was immunoSEQ multiplex PCR, while the TCRdb copy is restricted to in-frame clones and leaves out a portion. V, J and clone size were drawn from that table, and D and trimming were deduced from the DNA. The sample lists 77,000 or so clones; 80% to 90% were seen once. Trimming left V 0 bases short and J 4 bases short, with 14 bases between. The CDR3 loop spans 16 amino acids. Germline values: CDR1 SGHRS, CDR2 YFSETQ. The TCR comes from a man in his fifties or sixties with active COVID-19. What was sequenced was peripheral blood. The rearrangement joins TRBV5-1 to TRBJ2-1; D is possibly TRBD2 (5 bases). CDR3 bases: TGCGCCAGCAGCTTGGGACCGGCGGTAGCGTACAATGAGCAGTTCTTC. Amino acids: CASSLGPAVAYNEQFF. Based on the CDR3 plus reference TRBV5-1 and TRBJ2-1, the full variable domain is KAGVTQTPRYLIKTRGQQVTLSCSPISGHRSVSWYQQTPGQGLQFLFEYFSETQRNKGNFPGRFSGRQFSNSRSEMNVSTLELGDSALYLCASSLGPAVAYNEQFFGPGTRLTVL.